This T cell receptor (beta chain) was sequenced for a study of blood T cells in healthy people across ages. A J-beta primer mix and a sample-barcoded 5' primer were used in a second PCR of roughly 7 to 12 cycles. TCRdb analysed the 5' RACE reads with MiXCR anew, one entry per CDR3 protein. The repertoire consists of 1,500,000 or so distinct CDR3 sequences, with 55% to 75% occurring once and the leading ten covering approximately 7%. The CDR3 extends over 18 amino acids. Germline V CDR1 and CDR2: MDHEN, SYDVKM. With 4 bases clipped from V and 7 bases from J, the junction kept 14 bases outside the gene matches.

Sequenced material: blood. This TCR derives from a man aged 18 to 29 in good health. V is TRBV28 and J is TRBJ2-1; 12 bases line up with TRBD2. CDR3: CASSSPLTSGGSGNEQFF. The CDR3 region has the DNA TGTGCCAGCAGTTCGCCGCTGACTAGCGGGGGATCGGGTAATGAGCAGTTCTTC.